This T cell receptor beta chain was sequenced in a study of T cell repertoires in cytomegalovirus infection (dated by TCRdb to between 2019 and 2020). Background on the whole study: Because public TCR beta signatures pointed to carriage of CMV infection together with the matching HLA type, the HLA type of each donor mattered for the analysis.

Results and caveats for the whole study, not just this receptor: The ex vivo response was dominated by HLA-C-restricted CMV-specific TCR beta clonotypes, which also provided the single most frequent clonotype in two of eight donors. Cumulative frequency of public TCR beta family members discriminated carriers of CMV infection plus the relevant HLA type in this cohort and an independent approximately 400-donor cohort.

The data were produced on an Illumina HiSeq 1500. TCRdb handled the public reads itself, with Q25 trimming in fastp and clone calling in MiXCR, and kept productive beta chains. Here each entry gathers all rows of one CDR3 protein and keeps the most common genes and DNA. The sample contains 600,000 to 800,000 distinct CDR3 sequences, approximately 25% of them found a single time. The ten largest clones capture roughly 8% of the sample. Notes on this clonotype: This clone's antigen is unknown. The junction does not match germline at one end; this may be a read error.

CDR1 and CDR2 are read off the germline V gene as MDHEN and SYDVKM. The CDR3 sequence holds 13 residues, the cysteine and phenylalanine included. Just CDR3 DNA is preserved here, 39 bases in frame from base 1. This clonotype was sampled from a human donor in good health (CMV status not recorded). Some clones in this sample may be carry-over from other donors' samples. The chain couples TRBV28 to TRBJ2-1; 8 bases in the middle match TRBD2. The sequencing sample was made of CD8+ T cells from PBMCs. The DNA reads TGTGCCAGCAGTTTAGACGGGGGGGCGGAGCGGTTCTTC. Translated, it gives CASSLDGGAERFF.